The 8 T cell receptor beta chains below all came from one sample that was sequenced in a study of blood T cell repertoires in COVID-19. Here immunoSEQ multiplex PCR was the method, and the copy in TCRdb shows in-frame clones only, minus some. The table includes about 190,000 clones, over 80% detected once. The specimen sequenced was peripheral blood. The receptors stem from a young woman with acute or convalescent COVID-19.

This clone has only a few counts. J is TRBJ2-3 and V is TRBV10-2, with 9 bases that match TRBD1. This CDR3 is 16 amino acids long. V shed 7 bases and J 2 bases; nucleotides not matched to a gene: 10. CDR1 is WSHSY and CDR2 is SAAADI in the germline V gene. The CDR3 here is CASKIGGTGTTDTQYF. The CDR3 DNA is TGCGCCAGCAAAATTGGCGGGACAGGGACCACAGATACGCAGTATTTT.

The genes are TRBV28 and TRBJ1-1; unclear D gene. Germline V gene sequence: CDR1 MDHEN, CDR2 SYDVKM. CDR3 size: 15 residues. With 8 bases removed from V and 0 bases from J, the gap between germline ends came to 16 bases. The chain's CDR3 is CASHSLFAVNTEAFF. In DNA, the CDR3 is TGTGCCAGCCACAGTTTATTCGCAGTGAACACTGAAGCTTTCTTT.

CDR3 in DNA: TGTGCCAGCAGACCGGGACAGGAGACCTACGAGCAGTACTTC. This gives the protein CASRPGQETYEQYF. V usage is TRBV7-2 and J usage is TRBJ2-7; 8 bases align to TRBD1. The CDR3 length is 14 residues. Germline CDR1 reads SGHTA; CDR2 reads FQGNSA. The ends lost 6 bases at V and 2 bases at J; junction bases unmatched: 6. The full variable domain, completed using reference TRBV7-2 and TRBJ2-7, is GAGVSQSPSNKVTEKGKDVELRCDPISGHTALYWYRQSLGQGLEFLIYFQGNSAPDKSGLPSDRFSAERTGGSVSTLTIQRTQQEDSAVYLCASRPGQETYEQYFGPGTRLTVT.

V gene TRBV2 combines with J gene TRBJ1-2, with a possible D match to TRBD1 (5 bases). The ends were cut back, 3 bases at V and 1 base at J, with 6 bases in the middle. The CDR3 spans 13 residues. CDR1 and CDR2 (germline): SNHLY, FYNNEI. The CDR3 sequence is CASSDRGNYGYTF. DNA of the CDR3: TGTGCCAGCAGTGATAGGGGTAACTATGGCTACACCTTC.

The rearrangement links TRBV5-1 to TRBJ2-7; D unresolved. CDR1 and CDR2 from the germline V gene are SGHRS and YFSETQ. The V end lost 0 bases, the J end lost 6 bases, and 13 bases lay between the germline ends. The CDR3 runs to 14 residues. The CDR3 DNA follows: TGCGCCAGCAGCTTGGAACTTGAATCGCGCGAGCAGTACTTC. It translates to CASSLELESREQYF.

This chain connects TRBV12-3 or TRBV12-4 to TRBJ1-1; D gene uncertain. The CDR3 has 13 residues. Trimming stripped 3 bases from V and 6 bases from J, with 11 bases between. CDR3 residues: CASSFKSNSEAFF. CDR3 DNA sequence: TGTGCCAGCAGTTTTAAGAGTAATTCTGAAGCTTTCTTT.

The genes are TRBV28 and TRBJ2-3, with 8 bases matching TRBD2. This CDR3 spans 15 amino acids. With V trimmed by 7 bases and J by 0 bases, 6 bases remained unmatched. Germline-derived CDR1 and CDR2 are MDHEN and SYDVKM. CDR3 nucleotides: TGTGCCAGCATCAGCGGGGGCCCTAGCACAGATACGCAGTATTTT. The encoded protein is CASISGGPSTDTQYF.

The rearrangement uses TRBV2 and TRBJ2-5, with D possibly being TRBD2 (6 bases). Looked up from germline, CDR1 is SNHLY and CDR2 is FYNNEI. The CDR3 has 14 residues. The V end was cut by 7 bases, the J end by 5 bases, with 17 bases between. The chain's CDR3 is CASNRGGWDETQYF. The CDR3 DNA reads TGTGCCAGCAACCGAGGAGGGTGGGATGAGACCCAGTACTTC.